The rows below give T cell receptor beta chains drawn from one sample of a study of blood T cells in healthy people across ages. A single record per CDR3 protein comes from TCRdb applying MiXCR to the 5' RACE reads. The table shows roughly 2 million distinct CDR3 sequences, with around 50% occurring only once. Input material: blood. The receptors were gathered from a woman aged 40 to 55 in good health. The CDR3 runs from the conserved cysteine through the conserved F or W. The D gene is left open where the match is weak. Only part of the rows carry a size: once, few, many, or a class if the clone is expanded.

>TRBJ1-2|TRBV9|few|.
TGTGCCAGCAACATAGACGGGGCTAACTATGGCTACACCTTC
CASNIDGANYGYTF
>TRBJ2-1|TRBV4-3|.|TRBD2
TGCGCCAGCAGCCCTCGACTAGCGGGCGAAGGGACGGACAATGAGCAGTTCTTC
CASSPRLAGEGTDNEQFF
>TRBJ2-5|TRBV4-2|.|TRBD2
TGTGCCAGCAGCCCCGCTAGCGGGGGGAGAGAGACCCAGTACTTC
CASSPASGGRETQYF
>TRBJ2-1|TRBV20-1|few|TRBD2
TGCAGTGCTAGAGATCCCAGCGGGGCTGGGGTTGAGCAGTTCTTC
CSARDPSGAGVEQFF
>TRBJ2-5|TRBV9|.|TRBD1
TGTGCCAGCGGCGTTACAGGGGGTGCGGAGACCCAGTACTTC
CASGVTGGAETQYF
>TRBJ1-6|TRBV5-1|.|.
TGCGCCAGCAGCACGGGAGGTCGCGGAGCACCCCTCCACTTT
CASSTGGRGAPLHF
>TRBJ2-1|TRBV6-2/TRBV6-3|.|.
TGTGCCAGCAGTTATTTATCCGGGCACAATGAGCAGTTCTTC
CASSYLSGHNEQFF
>TRBJ2-7|TRBV6-2/TRBV6-3|few|.
TGTGCCACCGGACAGAGCTACGAGCAGTACTTC
CATGQSYEQYF
>TRBJ2-3|TRBV7-2|.|.
TGTGCCAGCAGCAACATACTAGGCCCAGATACGCAGTATTTT
CASSNILGPDTQYF
>TRBJ1-6|TRBV15|few|TRBD1
TGTGCCACCAGCAGCGAAGACAGGGGGCGTTCACCCCTCCACTTT
CATSSEDRGRSPLHF
>TRBJ2-7|TRBV7-9|.|TRBD1
TGTGCCAGCAGCCCTAGGACAGGGAAGAACTACGAGCAGTACTTC
CASSPRTGKNYEQYF
>TRBJ1-6|TRBV7-2|.|.
TGTGCCAGCAGCTTAAACCCGGACAGAAATTCACCCCTCCACTTT
CASSLNPDRNSPLHF
>TRBJ2-3|TRBV7-9|once|.
TGTGCCAGCAGCTTATTAGGCCTCGGCACAGATACGCAGTATTTT
CASSLLGLGTDTQYF
>TRBJ1-5|TRBV20-1|.|TRBD1
TGCAGTGCCCAAAGGACAGGGTCATGGCAGCCCCAGCATTTT
CSAQRTGSWQPQHF
>TRBJ2-1|TRBV29-1|few|.
TGCAGCGTTGAAATGGGGAATGAGCAGTTCTTC
CSVEMGNEQFF
>TRBJ2-3|TRBV28|.|TRBD2
TGTGCCAGCAGGACTAGCGGGCTAAACACAGATACGCAGTATTTT
CASRTSGLNTDTQYF
>TRBJ2-6|TRBV12-3/TRBV12-4|few|.
TGTGCCAGCAGTTTGGTCGGGGTGAGCGGCTCTGGGGCCAACGTCCTGACTTTC
CASSLVGVSGSGANVLTF
>TRBJ1-6|TRBV4-3|.|.
TGCGCCAGCAGCCAAGATCCTGCGGGGAATGGTAATTCACCCCTCCACTTT
CASSQDPAGNGNSPLHF
>TRBJ1-5|TRBV6-5|.|.
TGTGCCAGCAGTTACACCAGATATAGCAATCAGCCCCAGCATTTT
CASSYTRYSNQPQHF
>TRBJ1-5|TRBV2|.|.
TGTGCCAGCAGTGAATTGGGATTGGGGCAGCCCCAGCATTTT
CASSELGLGQPQHF
>TRBJ2-3|TRBV11-1|.|.
TGTGCCAGCAGCTCGATGGACCCCCAGGGGGGCTACGACACAGATACGCAGTATTTT
CASSSMDPQGGYDTDTQYF
>TRBJ2-1|TRBV7-2|few|TRBD2
TGTGCCAGCAGTTTCTCGGGGGGGGCGAACAATGAGCAGTTCTTC
CASSFSGGANNEQFF
>TRBJ2-5|TRBV20-1|.|.
TGCAGTGCTTCGAAGGGACCGGAGACCCAGTACTTC
CSASKGPETQYF
>TRBJ2-7|TRBV4-3|few|.
TGCGCCAGCAGCCAAGTGACCGGGACATCCACCTACGAGCAGTACTTC
CASSQVTGTSTYEQYF
>TRBJ2-3|TRBV20-1|.|.
TGCAGTGCTAGAGGGGCAACTACCCGATCCACAGATACGCAGTATTTT
CSARGATTRSTDTQYF
>TRBJ2-7|TRBV27|.|.
TGTGCCAGCAGACGAACCGGGACGCAGGGGATGATATACGAGCAGTACTTC
CASRRTGTQGMIYEQYF
>TRBJ2-1|TRBV28|once|.
TGTGCCAGCCAAGGGGGGGCCTACAATGAGCAGTTCTTC
CASQGGAYNEQFF
>TRBJ1-2|TRBV29-1|.|.
TGCAGCGTTGGGGCTGGGGCGCGGGGCTACACCTTC
CSVGAGARGYTF
>TRBJ2-3|TRBV6-6|.|.
TGTGCCAGCAGTTATATGGGAGGAGATACGCAGTATTTT
CASSYMGGDTQYF
>TRBJ2-1|TRBV29-1|few|.
TGCAGCGTTTATACTCAAAGCTCCTACAATGAGCAGTTCTTC
CSVYTQSSYNEQFF
>TRBJ2-5|TRBV7-2|few|TRBD2
TGTGCCAGCAGCTCAGGGACTAGCGGGGTAACACAAGAGACCCAGTACTTC
CASSSGTSGVTQETQYF
>TRBJ2-1|TRBV6-6|many|TRBD2
TGTGCCAGCAGTTACACTAGCGGATACAATGAGCAGTTCTTC
CASSYTSGYNEQFF
>TRBJ2-4|TRBV6-5|.|.
TGTGCCAGCAGTTACTCGTCCCGGCCTGGGGCCAAAAACATTCAGTACTTC
CASSYSSRPGAKNIQYF
>TRBJ1-2|TRBV20-1|few|.
TGCAGTGCTAAGGGGGGGGGTCAGGGGTTCTATGGCTACACCTTC
CSAKGGGQGFYGYTF
>TRBJ2-3|TRBV18|.|TRBD2
TGTGCCAGCTCACCATTACCAGCGGGGAGCACAGATACGCAGTATTTT
CASSPLPAGSTDTQYF
>TRBJ2-1|TRBV20-1|once|.
TGCAGTGCTAGACGCGCGGGGGCGGAGCAGTTCTTC
CSARRAGAEQFF
>TRBJ2-5|TRBV9|.|.
TGTGCCAGCAGCGTAGGAAAGGGCCTGGGATCTTGGGGGGAGACCCAGTACTTC
CASSVGKGLGSWGETQYF
>TRBJ1-4|TRBV6-5|few|.
TGTGCCAGCAGCTGGGTGGGGGATAATGAAAAACTGTTTTTT
CASSWVGDNEKLFF
>TRBJ2-5|TRBV5-1|.|TRBD2
TGCGCCAGCAGCTTGGCGGCTAGCGGCCACCAAGAGACCCAGTACTTC
CASSLAASGHQETQYF
>TRBJ2-3|TRBV6-2/TRBV6-3|.|.
TGTGCCAGCATATGGAGCGGGCGCTCAGGGGATACGCAGTATTTT
CASIWSGRSGDTQYF
>TRBJ1-5|TRBV20-1|.|.
TGCAGTGCTAGGGGGGGAAGGTGGCAGCCCCGGCATTTT
CSARGGRWQPRHF
>TRBJ2-3|TRBV6-5|.|.
TGTGCCAGCAGCTCAGAGGGGGGGCCAACAGATACGCAGTATTTT
CASSSEGGPTDTQYF
>TRBJ2-3|TRBV5-4|.|.
TGTGCCAGCAGCTTGGATTTGTGGGGAAGCACAGATACGCAGTATTTT
CASSLDLWGSTDTQYF
>TRBJ1-6|TRBV6-6|.|.
TGTGCCAGCAATATAGGTTGGACACGCGATAATTCACCCCTCCACTTT
CASNIGWTRDNSPLHF
>TRBJ1-1|TRBV27|few|.
TGTGCCAGCGGGGGGTATGACAGAGTAGGTACTGAAGCTTTCTTT
CASGGYDRVGTEAFF
>TRBJ2-1|TRBV7-2|once|TRBD1
TGTGCCAGCAGAAGAGGGACAGAGGAGCAGTTCTTC
CASRRGTEEQFF
>TRBJ1-4|TRBV28|.|.
TGTGCCAGCCAAGTCTGGGGGGAAAAACTGTTTTTT
CASQVWGEKLFF
>TRBJ2-5|TRBV7-9|once|TRBD2
TGTGCCAGCAGCCCCGTCGGGAGGGAGACCCAGTACTTC
CASSPVGRETQYF
>TRBJ1-2|TRBV20-1|once|TRBD1
TGCAGTGCCCCCCGATGGACAGGGGGCCGAGCTAACTATGGCTACACCTTC
CSAPRWTGGRANYGYTF
>TRBJ2-7|TRBV4-1|few|TRBD1
TGCGCCAGCAGCCAAGAGACAGGGTTCGAGCAGTACTTC
CASSQETGFEQYF
>TRBJ2-7|TRBV7-2|.|TRBD1
TGTACCAGCAGCTCTCGACAGGGAAGCTACGAGCAGTACTTC
CTSSSRQGSYEQYF
>TRBJ2-5|TRBV6-2/TRBV6-3|once|.
TGTGCCAGCACCGAAGGAAAACAAGAGACCCAGTACTTC
CASTEGKQETQYF
>TRBJ1-2|TRBV18|few|.
TGTGCCAGCTCACCACCGCGACCGATCGGGCTGAACTATGGCTACACCTTC
CASSPPRPIGLNYGYTF
>TRBJ2-5|TRBV4-1|.|TRBD1
TGCGCCAGCAGCCAAGCCTCCGGGACAGGGCAGACCCAGTACTTC
CASSQASGTGQTQYF
>TRBJ2-7|TRBV4-3|few|.
TGCGCCAGCAGCCAAGATGGGGTCTCCTACGAGCAGTACTTC
CASSQDGVSYEQYF
>TRBJ2-3|TRBV5-1|.|.
TGCGCCAGCAGCTTGAATTTTCCAGATACGCAGTATTTT
CASSLNFPDTQYF
>TRBJ2-5|TRBV20-1|.|TRBD1
TGCAGTGCGGACGAAGGACAGGGCCCCCAAGAGACCCAGTACTTC
CSADEGQGPQETQYF